This TCR beta chain derives from a study of cytotoxic CD8 clonotypes in ibrutinib-treated CLL. Study overall: After a median of about 62 months, about 15 patients stayed remitted and 12 progressed; responses had been partial in around 25 and complete in 2. A mean of around 260,000 productive templates and approximately 90,000 productive rearrangements was obtained per sample. Whole-study findings and limits: Clonality correlated strongly with circulating CD8+ T cells and exceeded age-matched healthy donors at baseline.

Using immunoSEQ multiplex PCR, the repertoire was profiled, and TCRdb retains in-frame clones only, with some absent. This sample has roughly 150,000 clones, with over 65% found just once. With cryopreserved PBMCs as the source, 1.5 to 2.5 micrograms of genomic DNA went to TCR beta libraries. The V end was cut by 2 bases, the J end by 4 bases, with 17 bases between. The germline V gene has CDR1 SGHVS and CDR2 FNYEAQ. The CDR3 is 16 residues long. Concerning this clone: Its antigen is still unknown.

This rearrangement joins TRBV7-6 to TRBJ2-5, with D possibly TRBD2 on 7 matching bases. The sequencing used PBMCs, collected after 12 months of ibrutinib treatment. The TCR comes from a human donor with chronic lymphocytic leukemia. Written as DNA, the CDR3 is TGTGCCAGCAGCTTAATGGGGGGGCCCTTAGGAGAGACCCAGTACTTC. Encoded protein: CASSLMGGPLGETQYF.